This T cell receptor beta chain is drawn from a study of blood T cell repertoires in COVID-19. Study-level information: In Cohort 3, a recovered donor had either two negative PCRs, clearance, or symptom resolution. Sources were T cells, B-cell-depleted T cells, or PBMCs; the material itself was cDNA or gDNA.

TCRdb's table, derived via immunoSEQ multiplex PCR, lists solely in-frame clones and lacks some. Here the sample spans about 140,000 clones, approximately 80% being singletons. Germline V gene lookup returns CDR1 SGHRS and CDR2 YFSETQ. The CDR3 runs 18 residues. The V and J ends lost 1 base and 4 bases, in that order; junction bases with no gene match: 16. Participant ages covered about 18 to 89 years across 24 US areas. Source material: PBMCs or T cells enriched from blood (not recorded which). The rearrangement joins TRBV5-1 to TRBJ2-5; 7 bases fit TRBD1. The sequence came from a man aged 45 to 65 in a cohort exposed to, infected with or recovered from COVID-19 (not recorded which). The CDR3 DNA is TGCGCCAGCAGCTTGACCTGGCTAGGGCAGGGGGTTAGAGAGACCCAGTACTTC. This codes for CASSLTWLGQGVRETQYF.